The present T cell receptor (beta chain) was sequenced within a study of early T cells in non-severe SARS-CoV-2 infection. The CDR3 spans 15 residues. CDR1 is SGHAT, CDR2 FQNNGV, per germline. V lost 5 bases to trimming and J lost 7 bases; unmatched junction nucleotides: 9. Each single cDNA molecule received a unique molecular identifier. Each CDR3 protein gets one entry after TCRdb re-called the 5' RACE reads with MiXCR. Of about 81,000 distinct CDR3 sequences listed, roughly 13% are singletons. This rearrangement joins TRBV11-2 to TRBJ2-2; 8 positions match TRBD1. The source of this sequence is an adult who was a healthcare worker with PCR-confirmed SARS-CoV-2 infection or an uninfected control (not recorded which). Sequencing used whole blood. Here the CDR3 DNA reads TGTGCCAGCAGCCTGGACAGGGCCCCTGGCGGGGAGCTGTTTTTT. Translated, it gives CASSLDRAPGGELFF.